The clone carrying this T cell receptor beta chain was seen repeatedly, ten times or more. Its antigen is currently unknown. This sample is drawn from a study of neurological immune-mediated disorders. Findings and caveats of the study: Expanded clones shared no identical CDR3 amino acid sequences across subjects, which suggested private TCR-beta repertoires in all groups. It was HTLV-1-associated myelopathy that showed the most TCR clonal expansion, while multiple sclerosis showed the least, falling below healthy controls.

The making of cDNA relied on 5'RACE with 10-nucleotide random UMIs. Every sequencing run gave over 180 million TCR-beta sequences, taken from 15-18 subjects. TCRdb re-derived calls from the 5' RACE reads in MiXCR, one entry per CDR3 protein. The table lists more than 30,000 distinct CDR3 sequences, around 7% of them singletons. The sequenced sample was CD4+ T cells from blood. This sequence originates from a man over 45 in good health.

In DNA, the CDR3 is TGCGCCAGCAGTCAACCAAATGAGCAGTTCTTC. This sequence encodes CASSQPNEQFF. The rearrangement joins TRBV23-1 to TRBJ2-1; no firm D call. TRBV23-1 is recorded as an ORF, its role being uncertain. V was clipped by 2 bases and J by 7 bases, with 3 bases between them. CDR3 length: 11 residues.